This TCR beta chain was identified during a study of a mutant IDH1 vaccine in newly diagnosed glioma. Germline-derived CDR1 and CDR2 are SGHTA and FQGNSA. Trimming took 5 bases from V and 2 from J; bases not matched to a gene: 9. CDR3 length equals 15 residues. The data were produced by immunoSEQ multiplex PCR, yet TCRdb's version contains in-frame clones alone and is incomplete. The sample carries about 34,000 clones, about 83% recorded once. Time point given: week 47, end of study. Alongside topical imiquimod, each dose of vaccine comprised 300 ug of mutant IDH1 20-mer peptide. For this clone: The antigen remains undetermined.

The chain recombines TRBV7-2 with TRBJ2-7; TRBD1 agrees at 7 bases. The starting material was PBMCs, obtained from a glioma patient whose treatment included an IDH1 peptide vaccine. This TCR came from a woman in her 30s with glioma. The CDR3 is CASSVLGTVTYEQYF. CDR3 nucleotide sequence: TGTGCCAGCAGCGTCCTGGGGACAGTAACCTACGAGCAGTACTTC.